This TCR beta chain was found in a study of CD8+ T cells in alopecia areata. The overall study: The share of scalp area affected provided the severity score for treated patients.

Once RNA had been extracted, it was reverse transcribed into cDNA to act as the sequencing template. Assay: immunoSEQ multiplex PCR; the TCRdb copy retains only in-frame clones and omits some. The sample contains more than 90,000 clones, under 60% of which appear only once. Indicated treatment: oral pan-JAK inhibitor, 5-10 mg twice daily. Sampling of alopecia areata patients yielded lesional scalp punch biopsies as well as peripheral blood. Cell sorting was applied to PBMCs, and CD4+ and CD8+ T cells were collected. With 2 bases clipped from V and 6 bases from J, the junction kept 5 bases outside the gene matches. Germline loops: CDR1 MNHEY, CDR2 SMNVEV (reference sequence). The CDR3 is made up of 15 amino acids. Details on this clone: Its antigen is unknown.

Findings and caveats of the study: Numerous expanded lesional clones remained in scalp and blood during tofacitinib.

Specimen: CD8+ T cells sorted from blood, collected at week 24, from a patient treated with tofacitinib. The chain recombines TRBV27 with TRBJ2-1; 9 bases match TRBD1. This receptor was identified in a human donor with alopecia areata. The CDR3 DNA reads as TGTGCCAGCAGTTTAAGGGGACAGGGTTTCAATGAGCAGTTCTTC. Translated, it gives CASSLRGQGFNEQFF.